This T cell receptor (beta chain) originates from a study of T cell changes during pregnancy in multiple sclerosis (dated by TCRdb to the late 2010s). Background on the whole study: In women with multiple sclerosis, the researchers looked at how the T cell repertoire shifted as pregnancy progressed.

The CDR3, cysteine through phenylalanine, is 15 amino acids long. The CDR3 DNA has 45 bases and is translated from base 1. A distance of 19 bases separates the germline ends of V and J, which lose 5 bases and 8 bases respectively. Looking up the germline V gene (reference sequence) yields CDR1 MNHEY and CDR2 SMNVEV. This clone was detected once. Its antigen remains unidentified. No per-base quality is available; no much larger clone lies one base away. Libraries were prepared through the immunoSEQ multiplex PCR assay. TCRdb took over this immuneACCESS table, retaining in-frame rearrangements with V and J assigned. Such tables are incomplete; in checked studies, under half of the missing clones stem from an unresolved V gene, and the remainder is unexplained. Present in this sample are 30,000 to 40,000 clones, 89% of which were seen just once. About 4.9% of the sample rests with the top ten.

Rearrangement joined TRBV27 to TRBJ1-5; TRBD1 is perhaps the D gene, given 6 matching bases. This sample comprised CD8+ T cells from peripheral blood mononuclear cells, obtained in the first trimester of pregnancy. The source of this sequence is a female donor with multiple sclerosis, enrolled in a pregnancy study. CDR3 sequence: CASSPIRQGLKPQHF. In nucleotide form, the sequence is TGTGCCAGCAGTCCCATCCGGCAGGGGCTTAAGCCCCAGCATTTT.